Each of the 10 T cell receptor beta chains below was sequenced from the same sample in a study of post-analysis software for immune sequencing data (dated by TCRdb to the mid-2010s). Their target antigens are unknown. What the work shows at the level of the full study, not this receptor alone: Patients showed significantly higher frequencies than controls for several TRBV segments, among them TRBV5-6, TRBV5-1 and TRBV20-1.

Receptor amplification or capture employed PCR. These reads were obtained on an Illumina HiSeq 2500. To reduce PCR and sequencing biases, unique molecular identifiers were incorporated into the TCR beta cDNA libraries. The public reads were reanalyzed by TCRdb: fastp trimming at Q25, MiXCR alignment, in-frame beta chains only. Each record represents a unique CDR3 protein, reported with the most common genes and DNA among its rows. The sample records a few hundred thousand distinct CDR3 sequences, 30% to 40% of which are singletons. The ten largest clones represent about 8% of the sample. The specimen sequenced was blood. These receptors originate from a girl aged 2 to 10 with multiple sclerosis.

The CDR3 sequence is CASSLPSLFGYTF. CDR3 nucleotides: TGTGCCAGCAGTTTACCGTCCCTCTTTGGCTACACCTTC. The J gene is TRBJ1-2, the V gene TRBV12-3 or TRBV12-4; D is uncertain. V was trimmed by 2 bases and J by 7 bases, leaving 11 bases between them. There are 13 residues in the CDR3.

The chain recombines TRBV2 with TRBJ1-2; the match to TRBD1 covers 7 bases. V was pared by 6 bases and J by 2 bases, with 9 bases of the junction left unmatched. Germline values: CDR1 SNHLY, CDR2 FYNNEI. The CDR3 extends over 15 amino acids. The DNA of the CDR3 is TGTGCCAGCAGGGACACAGGGGCGGTGAACTATGGCTACACCTTC. Translated, it gives CASRDTGAVNYGYTF.

The V gene is TRBV9, the J gene TRBJ1-2, with 9 bases fitting TRBD1. The CDR3 is 13 residues long. Per the germline V gene, CDR1 is SGDLS and CDR2 is YYNGEE. V was pared by 4 bases and J by 8 bases, with 6 bases of the junction left unmatched. CDR3 sequence (DNA): TGTGCCAGCAGCTTCCGGGACAGGGAGGGCTACACCTTC. Translation: CASSFRDREGYTF.

This chain connects TRBV7-9 to TRBJ2-5; tentative D call: TRBD1 (7 bases). V was trimmed by 6 bases and J by 11 bases, leaving 31 bases between them. The germline V gene has CDR1 SEHNR and CDR2 FQNEAQ (reference sequence). This CDR3 has 17 residues. The CDR3 reads CASSRVRGQISSYGQYF. The CDR3 DNA sequence: TGTGCCAGCAGTCGGGTGCGGGGACAGATTTCATCCTACGGGCAGTACTTC.

The chain carries TRBV10-3 and TRBJ2-7; 15 bases align to TRBD2. Germline CDR1 and CDR2: ENHRY and SYGVKD. The V segment lost 2 bases and the J segment 7 bases; nucleotides outside the gene matches: 3. This CDR3 comprises 15 residues. The CDR3 region is CAISEGLAGGGEQYF. The CDR3 DNA sequence: TGTGCCATCAGTGAGGGACTAGCGGGAGGGGGGGAGCAGTACTTC.

This clonotype appeared a single time. This rearrangement joins TRBV29-1 to TRBJ2-3; the D gene is possibly TRBD1 (6 bases). Germline CDR1 is SQVTM and CDR2 is ANQGSEA. V shed 3 bases and J shed 4 bases, with 14 bases lying between them. The CDR3 is made up of 14 amino acids. This chain's CDR3 is CSVDVGGRADTQYF. In DNA form, the CDR3 reads TGCAGCGTTGACGTAGGGGGACGTGCAGATACGCAGTATTTT.

Only a few counts were recorded for this clonotype. V gene TRBV5-1 combines with J gene TRBJ2-7, with D unclear. Germline CDR1 is SGHRS and CDR2 is YFSETQ. The CDR3 sequence is 14 residues long. V lost 2 bases and J 2 bases, leaving 11 bases between the germline ends. The chain's CDR3 is CASSLRTETYEQYF. The CDR3 bases are TGCGCCAGCAGCTTACGCACAGAGACCTACGAGCAGTACTTC. The full variable domain, its missing parts supplied by reference TRBV5-1 and TRBJ2-7, is KAGVTQTPRYLIKTRGQQVTLSCSPISGHRSVSWYQQTPGQGLQFLFEYFSETQRNKGNFPGRFSGRQFSNSRSEMNVSTLELGDSALYLCASSLRTETYEQYFGPGTRLTVT.

The rearrangement joins TRBV6-5 to TRBJ2-7; 12 bases fit TRBD1. Trimming removed 6 bases from V and 6 bases from J; junction bases left unmatched: 6. Germline V gives CDR1 MNHEY, CDR2 SVGAGI. The CDR3 contains 14 residues. The CDR3 region is CASRRGQGAIEQYF. For the CDR3, the DNA is TGTGCCAGCAGGAGGGGACAGGGGGCGATCGAGCAGTACTTC.

V usage is TRBV2 and J usage is TRBJ1-2; 7 nucleotides agree with TRBD1. CDR3 length: 13 residues. Per the germline V gene, CDR1 is SNHLY and CDR2 is FYNNEI. With 4 bases clipped from V and 7 bases from J, the junction kept 6 bases outside the gene matches. CDR3 in amino acids: CASSGQGEFGYTF. CDR3 bases: TGTGCCAGCAGTGGGCAGGGGGAATTTGGCTACACCTTC.

V usage is TRBV20-1 and J usage is TRBJ2-1; 11 nucleotides align to TRBD2. This CDR3 has 15 amino acids. V lost 4 bases to trimming and J lost 1 base; unmatched junction nucleotides: 3. Germline V gives CDR1 DFQATT, CDR2 SNEGSKA (reference sequence). The DNA for the CDR3 is TGCAGTGCTAACCCTAGCGGGAGGTCCTACAATGAGCAGTTCTTC. This encodes CSANPSGRSYNEQFF.